The entry that follows covers one TCR beta chain sequence. The sample belongs to a study of T cell responses to AZD1222 COVID-19 vaccine. The repertoire was sequenced with immunoSEQ multiplex PCR; TCRdb's copy has only in-frame clones and lacks some. The sample includes fewer than 150,000 clones, approximately 90% seen only once; the top ten take under 2%. J lost 14 bases, V lost 2 bases, and 14 bases had no gene match. The CDR3 contains 15 residues. Germline V gene data show CDR1 as SGHNT and CDR2 as YYREEE (reference sequence). The chain employs TRBV5-4 and TRBJ2-1, with TRBD2 matching over 9 bases. This clonotype was obtained from an adult in good health. Sequenced here: peripheral blood, sampled on day 0 of AZD1222 vaccination. DNA for the CDR3: TGTGCCAGCAGCTTTGACATACGGACTAGCGCGACAGAGTTCTTC. Its protein product is CASSFDIRTSATEFF.